What follows are 2 T cell receptor beta chains derived from one specimen sequenced in a study of cytomegalovirus exposure and HLA in healthy donors. Primers: 60 Vbeta forward and 13 Jbeta reverse. The data were produced by immunoSEQ multiplex PCR, yet TCRdb's version contains in-frame clones alone and is incomplete. The sample has about 170,000 clones; 80% to 90% are singletons. Sequencing used PBMCs. The receptor source for this set is a woman aged 18-35 years in good health and CMV-seronegative.

This rearrangement joins TRBV5-1 to TRBJ1-1, with a weak D call TRBD1 (6 bases). Germline V gives CDR1 SGHRS, CDR2 YFSETQ. This CDR3 contains 15 residues. V lost 2 bases and J lost 1, with 12 bases in between. For the CDR3, the DNA is TGCGCCAGCAGCTTAAGGGAGGGGGGGAACACTGAAGCTTTCTTT. Its translation is CASSLREGGNTEAFF. The variable domain in full, completed from reference TRBV5-1 and TRBJ1-1, reads KAGVTQTPRYLIKTRGQQVTLSCSPISGHRSVSWYQQTPGQGLQFLFEYFSETQRNKGNFPGRFSGRQFSNSRSEMNVSTLELGDSALYLCASSLREGGNTEAFFGQGTRLTVV.

The chain joins TRBV7-2 to TRBJ1-4; D ambiguous. V shed 5 bases and J shed 5 bases, with 18 bases lying between them. Germline loops: CDR1 SGHTA, CDR2 FQGNSA. The CDR3 sequence is 16 residues long. CDR3 region: CASSKRTGTGNEKLFF. In nucleotides, the CDR3 is TGTGCCAGCAGCAAAAGGACGGGAACCGGGAATGAAAAACTGTTTTTT. The variable domain in full, with the rest retrieved from reference TRBV7-2 and TRBJ1-4, is GAGVSQSPSNKVTEKGKDVELRCDPISGHTALYWYRQSLGQGLEFLIYFQGNSAPDKSGLPSDRFSAERTGGSVSTLTIQRTQQEDSAVYLCASSKRTGTGNEKLFFGSGTQLSVL.